The clone carrying this T cell receptor beta chain was counted a few times. Its antigen is unidentified. Amplified regions were TCR beta CDR3 sequences from RNA transcripts. Primed by the HTBI set, a first-round RT-PCR was run on the TCR CDR3. From the multiplex PCR reads, TCRdb called clonotypes with MiXCR, one entry per CDR3 protein. The sample includes some 380,000 distinct CDR3 sequences, approximately 15% of them seen just once. This sample was included in a study of T cells in Graves' hyperthyroidism and ophthalmopathy. The study's findings and limits: In blood, most of the thyroid clonotypes expanded above 0.001 were also present. By a 13 V-J model, ophthalmopathy was set apart from stable hyperthyroidism.

The CDR3 is 17 amino acids. CDR1 is MNHEY and CDR2 is SVGEGT in the germline V gene. V shed 4 bases and J 2 bases; nucleotides not matched to a gene: 9. Patients were excluded for uncontrolled infection, other autoimmune disease, pregnancy or lactation. Diagnostic decisions used clinical symptoms, serum thyroxine and TRAb, thyroid ultrasound and orbital computed tomography. Sample: blood. This sequence originates from a man aged 25-45 years with Graves' hyperthyroidism that later progressed to Graves' ophthalmopathy. This sequence joins TRBV6-2 or TRBV6-3 and TRBJ2-2; 8 positions match TRBD2. The CDR3 nucleotides read TGTGCCAGCAGTTCGCGAGCGGGGGCTTCCAACACCGGGGAGCTGTTTTTT. Amino acids: CASSSRAGASNTGELFF.